These 21 T cell receptor beta chains came from one sample sequenced in a study of cytomegalovirus exposure and HLA in healthy donors. Primers for the PCR totalled 60 Vbeta and 13 Jbeta. Sequenced by immunoSEQ multiplex PCR; TCRdb stores in-frame clones only, minus some. The sample records some 120,000 clones, approximately 70% being singletons. The sequenced material came from PBMCs. The receptor set was obtained from a middle-aged woman in good health and CMV-seropositive.

The CDR3, as DNA: TGCGCCAGCAGCCAAGATTTTGGGGACAGGGGATGGAATGAGCAGTTCTTC. Translation gives CASSQDFGDRGWNEQFF. The chain carries TRBV4-3 and TRBJ2-1, with 10 bases aligning to TRBD1. J lost 7 bases, V lost 0 bases, and 9 bases had no gene match. The CDR3 spans 17 residues. The germline V gene encodes CDR1 LGHNA and CDR2 YSLEER.

The genes are TRBV5-1 and TRBJ2-7, with 9 positions matching TRBD2. Germline CDR1 and CDR2: SGHRS and YFSETQ. The CDR3 is 17 residues long. The V gene end was trimmed by 6 bases and the J gene end by 3 bases; junction bases not matched to a gene: 16. CDR3 amino acids: CASTLSAGGEGDYEQYF. In DNA form, the CDR3 reads TGCGCCAGCACCCTATCGGCGGGAGGGGAAGGTGACTACGAGCAGTACTTC. The full variable domain, rest sourced from reference TRBV5-1 and TRBJ2-7, is KAGVTQTPRYLIKTRGQQVTLSCSPISGHRSVSWYQQTPGQGLQFLFEYFSETQRNKGNFPGRFSGRQFSNSRSEMNVSTLELGDSALYLCASTLSAGGEGDYEQYFGPGTRLTVT.

This clone was found a few times. Here the CDR3 DNA reads TGTGCCTGGAGTGTTGGGACAGAGGGCTATGGCTACACCTTC. This encodes CAWSVGTEGYGYTF. The gene calls are TRBV30 and TRBJ1-2, with TRBD1 matching over 7 bases. The trim removed 0 bases at V and 4 bases at J, leaving 5 bases unmatched. The CDR3 consists of 14 residues. CDR1 is GTSNPN, CDR2 SVGIG, per germline (reference sequence).

The chain carries TRBV19 and TRBJ2-2, with a tentative D call TRBD1 (8 bases). Germline CDR1 and CDR2: LNHDA and SQIVND (reference sequence). V was trimmed by 1 base and J by 6 bases, leaving 18 bases between them. The CDR3 contains 17 residues. The CDR3, as DNA: TGTGCCAGTAGTATAGCTAGCGGACAGGGCTGGGCCGGGGAGCTGTTTTTT. Its protein product is CASSIASGQGWAGELFF.

This clone turned up a few times. This chain connects TRBV30 to TRBJ1-4; possibly TRBD1 for D (6 bases). The CDR3 has 13 amino acids. V was cut by 8 bases and J by 7 bases, with 17 bases left in between. Germline V gene sequence: CDR1 GTSNPN, CDR2 SVGIG (reference sequence). The DNA for the CDR3 is TGTGCCGGAACCAACAGGGTGGGTGAAAAACTGTTTTTT. Translation: CAGTNRVGEKLFF.

This sequence joins TRBV4-3 and TRBJ1-1; 10 bases fit TRBD1. The junction had 7 bases not matched to a gene; V was cut back by 6 bases and J by 3 bases. The CDR3 runs to 15 residues. Germline-derived CDR1 and CDR2 are LGHNA and YSLEER. The CDR3 spells CASRGDRGLDTEAFF. The CDR3 DNA sequence: TGCGCCAGCAGGGGAGACAGGGGGCTCGACACTGAAGCTTTCTTT.

The chain combines TRBV6-5 with TRBJ2-1, with TRBD2 as a possible D gene (6 bases). Trimming left V 0 bases short and J 0 bases short, with 9 bases between. The CDR3 covers 16 residues. Looked up from germline, CDR1 is MNHEY and CDR2 is SVGAGI. DNA of the CDR3: TGTGCCAGCAGTTACTCGTCCGGGAGCTCCTACAATGAGCAGTTCTTC. It yields the protein CASSYSSGSSYNEQFF.

This clone has more than one count but fewer than ten. This rearrangement joins TRBV9 to TRBJ2-3; 14 nucleotides align to TRBD2. There are 16 residues in the CDR3. The V gene end was trimmed by 4 bases and the J gene end by 6 bases; junction bases not matched to a gene: 7. Germline CDR1 reads SGDLS; CDR2 reads YYNGEE. The CDR3 loop is CASSNRLAGGPDTQYF. The CDR3 DNA follows: TGTGCCAGCAGCAACCGACTAGCGGGAGGGCCGGATACGCAGTATTTT.

J is TRBJ2-1 and V is TRBV6-6; TRBD2 matches 7 bases. After removal of 2 bases from V and 9 bases from J, the junction contained 4 bases not matched to a gene. Germline assignment: CDR1 MNHNY and CDR2 SVGAGI (reference sequence). This CDR3 is 13 amino acids long. DNA for the CDR3: TGTGCCAGCAGTTACCGGCGGGAGAGTGAGCAGTTCTTC. Translated, it gives CASSYRRESEQFF.

This clone was counted once. The genes are TRBV7-2 and TRBJ2-7, with 10 bases fitting TRBD2. The V gene end was trimmed by 7 bases and the J gene end by 4 bases; junction bases not matched to a gene: 7. Germline V gene lookup returns CDR1 SGHTA and CDR2 FQGNSA. This CDR3 has 14 amino acids. The CDR3 DNA sequence: TGTGCCAGCACCCTAGCGGGAGACGGTTACGAGCAGTACTTC. This encodes CASTLAGDGYEQYF.

This chain connects TRBV7-6 to TRBJ2-3; no definite D call. Germline V gene data show CDR1 as SGHVS and CDR2 as FNYEAQ. The V end lost 5 bases, the J end lost 0 bases, and 15 bases lay between the germline ends. The CDR3 has 16 amino acids. In nucleotides, the CDR3 is TGTGCCAGCAGCCCATCCTCGACAACTAGCACAGATACGCAGTATTTT. As protein: CASSPSSTTSTDTQYF.

This clone was observed a few times. The chain combines TRBV29-1 with TRBJ1-1, with 7 bases lining up with TRBD1. The CDR3 sequence is 14 residues long. V was pared by 6 bases and J by 0 bases, with 7 bases of the junction left unmatched. The germline gives CDR1 SQVTM, CDR2 ANQGSEA. This chain's CDR3 is CSVARTGMNTEAFF. CDR3 nucleotide sequence: TGCAGCGTGGCCCGGACAGGAATGAACACTGAAGCTTTCTTT.

The chain couples TRBV4-3 to TRBJ1-5, with 7 bases aligning to TRBD1. The germline V gene encodes CDR1 LGHNA and CDR2 YSLEER. The CDR3 has 16 amino acids. The V gene end was trimmed by 0 bases and the J gene end by 3 bases; junction bases not matched to a gene: 5. The DNA of the CDR3 is TGCGCCAGCAGCCAAGACAGGGGGGCCCCCAATCAGCCCCAGCATTTT. Its translation: CASSQDRGAPNQPQHF.

The rearrangement uses TRBV6-6 and TRBJ2-7; possibly TRBD1 for D (6 bases). The CDR3 totals 16 residues. Germline CDR1 MNHNY, CDR2 SVGAGI (reference sequence). Trimming removed 2 bases from V and 0 bases from J, with 14 bases in between. This CDR3 is CASSYRRQDFSYEQYF. DNA for the CDR3: TGTGCCAGCAGTTACCGGCGACAGGACTTCTCCTACGAGCAGTACTTC.

V gene TRBV2 combines with J gene TRBJ2-7, with 13 bases matching TRBD2. Germline V gives CDR1 SNHLY, CDR2 FYNNEI. Germline trimming cut 2 bases from V and 6 bases from J; bases unmatched to any gene: 4. The CDR3 spans 15 residues. The CDR3 sequence: CASSETSGRVGEQYF. The DNA of the CDR3 is TGTGCCAGCAGTGAAACTAGCGGGAGGGTAGGCGAGCAGTACTTC.

CDR3 region: CASSVLGNGDEQFF. In nucleotides, the CDR3 is TGTGCCAGCAGCGTTCTGGGGAACGGGGATGAGCAGTTCTTC. V is TRBV27 and J is TRBJ2-1; D might be TRBD2 (5 bases). The CDR3 sequence is 14 residues long. Trimming took off 6 bases at V and 8 bases at J, with 17 bases between the two ends. Germline CDR1 MNHEY, CDR2 SMNVEV (reference sequence).

This clone was seen a few times. This chain uses TRBV25-1 with TRBJ2-5, with 9 bases aligning to TRBD1. This CDR3 spans 14 amino acids. V dropped 3 bases and J dropped 4; count of bases not matched to a gene: 3. CDR1 is MGHDK, CDR2 SYGVNS, per germline. The CDR3 coding sequence is TGTGCCAGCAGTGAGGGACAGGGAGTAGAGACCCAGTACTTC. It yields the protein CASSEGQGVETQYF.

The gene calls are TRBV11-2 and TRBJ2-7, with TRBD2 as a possible D gene (7 bases). Per the germline V gene, CDR1 is SGHAT and CDR2 is FQNNGV. Trimming pared 4 bases from V and 0 bases from J, leaving 16 bases between. The CDR3 length is 16 residues. CDR3 sequence reads: CASSSQGGAPSYEQYF. The DNA for the CDR3 is TGTGCCAGCAGCTCCCAAGGGGGGGCCCCCTCCTACGAGCAGTACTTC.

CDR3: CASRPSGQGHNEQFF. The CDR3 DNA is TGTGCCAGCAGGCCATCGGGACAGGGCCACAATGAGCAGTTCTTC. The chain recombines TRBV6-5 with TRBJ2-1, with 9 bases fitting TRBD1. The V and J ends lost 6 bases and 5 bases, in that order; junction bases with no gene match: 8. CDR1 MNHEY and CDR2 SVGAGI come from the germline V gene. There are 15 residues in the CDR3.

This clone appeared a few times. V gene TRBV9 combines with J gene TRBJ1-2; possibly TRBD1 for D (5 bases). This CDR3 is 14 amino acids long. From germline, CDR1 is SGDLS and CDR2 YYNGEE. The germline V and J ends were trimmed by 3 bases and 8 bases, with 17 bases remaining between them. The CDR3 here is CASSAVGGVEGYTF. CDR3 DNA: TGTGCCAGCAGCGCAGTAGGAGGGGTGGAGGGCTACACCTTC.

J is TRBJ2-1 and V is TRBV27, with 10 positions matching TRBD2. In germline, CDR1 is MNHEY, CDR2 SMNVEV (reference sequence). The CDR3 length is 15 residues. J gave up 5 bases and V 6 bases, and 7 bases lay outside the gene matches. The CDR3 region has the DNA TGTGCCAGCAGGGACCTGGGACTAGCGAACAATGAGCAGTTCTTC. It translates to CASRDLGLANNEQFF.